This entry is about one T cell receptor (beta chain). What it recognizes is unknown. Only in-frame clones appear in the TCRdb table, and some are missing; sequencing was by immunoSEQ multiplex PCR. Among about 150,000 clones listed, 80% to 95% were seen once. The germline V and J ends were trimmed by 6 bases and 6 bases, with 21 bases remaining between them. The CDR3 extends over 17 amino acids. Per the germline V gene, CDR1 is SNHLY and CDR2 is FYNNEI. The sample originates from a study of T cell responses to AZD1222 COVID-19 vaccine. Study-wide results and caveats: Repertoires were obtained only post-peak T cell response. At baseline, just a handful of AZD1222 recipients tested seropositive. Dominant CD4 TCR responses targeted spike regions 160-218 and 743-854. Once two AZD1222 doses were given, Spike-specific TCR breadth and depth went up.

Source: peripheral blood, taken on day 0 of AZD1222 vaccination. The TCR comes from an adult in good health. The V call is TRBV2, the J call TRBJ1-6; perhaps TRBD1 as D (5 bases). CDR3 in amino acids: CASRGRRIPPGNSPLHF. CDR3 DNA: TGTGCCAGCAGGGGACGCCGTATACCACCGGGTAATTCACCCCTCCACTTT.